This T cell receptor beta chain derives from a study of Graves' ophthalmopathy and Graves' hyperthyroidism. Study observations and caveats: Most expanded thyroid clonotypes above 0.001 frequency also appeared in blood.

A follow-up of 18 months without ophthalmopathy meant that hyperthyroidism was stable. Hyperthyroidism patients were newly diagnosed, under 2 months' duration, aged 18 to 65. The PBMCs were taken from approximately 9.7 ml of fresh peripheral blood. Remarks on this clonotype: The target antigen is unknown.

The V gene end was trimmed by 2 bases and the J gene end by 6 bases; junction bases not matched to a gene: 12. Per the germline V gene, CDR1 is SGHVS and CDR2 is FQNEAQ. This CDR3 spans 17 amino acids. The study amplified TCR beta CDR3 regions using RNA transcripts. In the first round, RT-PCR was carried out with HTBI primers, and a multiplex PCR formed the second round. TCRdb re-derived calls from the multiplex PCR reads in MiXCR, one entry per CDR3 protein. The sample shows some 360,000 distinct CDR3 sequences, roughly a sixth of them seen only once. Sequencing input: peripheral blood. The sequence was collected from an adult woman with stable Graves' hyperthyroidism. The chain couples TRBV7-8 to TRBJ1-5, with 8 bases lining up with TRBD1. CDR3 nucleotides: TGTGCCAGCAGCTTACGGACAGGGTCGGGTATTGGTCAGCCCCAGCATTTT. Protein product: CASSLRTGSGIGQPQHF.